This record covers a single T cell receptor (beta chain). The antigen is unknown. CDR1 and CDR2 from the germline V gene are SEHNR and FQNEAQ (reference sequence). This CDR3 comprises 17 residues. As the method of synthesis, 5'RACE template switching with UMIs yielded TCR beta cDNA. From the 5' RACE reads, TCRdb lists one entry per CDR3 protein and no DNA. In all, the sample yields 500,000 to 600,000 distinct CDR3 sequences. These data belong to a study of T cells expressing NK-cell markers. Study-wide background: All TCR beta repertoires analysed originated from sorted CD3+CD56+NKG2C+, CD3+CD56+NKG2C- and CD3+CD56-NKG2C+ T cells. Study findings and constraints: Whether expanded NKG2C+ T cell clones were HCMV-specific remained unclear. In a handful of donors, dominant clonotypes made up about 25-60.1% of CD3+CD56-NKG2C+ cells.

The sample comprised blood T cells: a sorted CD56 or NKG2C T cell subset, CD4+ or CD8+ T cells, or bulk PBMC T cells (not recorded which). The sequence derives from a man aged 18 to 35 in good health. The gene calls are TRBV7-9 and TRBJ2-1; the TCRdb call, TRBD1, lacks DNA for checking. This chain's CDR3 is CASSLTNRGGSYNEQFF.